Given below is one T cell receptor beta chain in context. The sample belongs to a study of T-cell memory formation after mild COVID-19. MiXCR, run by TCRdb on the 5' RACE reads, gives a single entry per CDR3 protein. This sample has 550,000 to 700,000 distinct CDR3 sequences, with approximately 18% found just once. The sample taken for sequencing was PBMCs or a T cell subset sorted from them (not recorded which). The clonotype was recovered from an adult woman who had mild COVID-19 (a few samples of this study predate the infection). Cell type and time point are not known.

CDR3 sequence reads: CASSLASREDSEAFF. CDR3 bases: TGCGCCAGCAGCTTGGCCTCTCGAGAGGACAGTGAAGCTTTCTTT. V and J are TRBV5-1 and TRBJ1-1; D perhaps matches TRBD1 (6 bases). V was cut by 0 bases and J by 7 bases, with 16 bases left in between. Per germline, CDR1 SGHRS and CDR2 YFSETQ. The CDR3 has 15 residues.